The table lists the clone carrying this T cell receptor beta chain with many counts. Sample-barcoded 5' priming and a J-beta primer mix drove a second PCR of roughly 7 to 11 cycles. TCRdb independently ran MiXCR on the 5' RACE reads; one entry per CDR3 protein. The sample shows about 680,000 distinct CDR3 sequences, approximately 49% of them seen only once. Germline CDR1 reads MNHEY; CDR2 reads SMNVEV (reference sequence). Trimming shortened V by 4 bases and J by 9 bases, and 13 bases separated the two germline ends. The CDR3 is 13 residues long. This sample stems from a study of blood T cells in healthy people across ages.

The receptor comes from a woman between 55 and 75 years old in good health. The chain uses TRBV27 and TRBJ2-1; possibly TRBD1 for D (5 bases). Source material: blood. The CDR3 DNA is TGTGCCAGCAGTTCGCAATTAAGGGGTGAGCAGTTCTTC. Amino acids: CASSSQLRGEQFF.